What follows are 29 T cell receptor beta chains derived from one specimen sequenced in a study of shared clonotypes between healthy human individuals. Sequencing was performed with immunoSEQ multiplex PCR; in TCRdb, only in-frame clones are kept and a portion is missing. This table has around 600,000 clones, roughly 97% appearing once. The sequenced sample was naive CD4+ T cells sorted from blood. Subset here: CD45RA+ positively selected. These receptors were collected from a woman aged 30 to 39 in good health.

This sequence joins TRBV6-6 and TRBJ2-7; D possibly corresponds to TRBD2 (6 bases). Trimming left V 5 bases short and J 3 bases short, with 17 bases between. The CDR3 is made up of 15 amino acids. Germline CDR1 is MNHNY and CDR2 is SVGAGI (reference sequence). The CDR3 bases are TGTGCCAGCAGTGCCTCCGGGACGGGAGTCTACGAGCAGTACTTC. Its translation: CASSASGTGVYEQYF.

The DNA of the CDR3 is TGTGCCAGCAGTCGTGACAGGGTCTATGGCTACACCTTC. Translated, it gives CASSRDRVYGYTF. The chain has TRBV6-5 and TRBJ1-2, with 7 bases fitting TRBD1. This CDR3 region has 13 residues. The V and J ends lost 5 bases and 4 bases, in that order; junction bases with no gene match: 4. Germline-derived CDR1 and CDR2 are MNHEY and SVGAGI.

CDR3 coding DNA: TGTGCCAGCAGGACGACAGGGAGAGAGACCCAGTACTTC. It codes for CASRTTGRETQYF. The genes are TRBV6-1 and TRBJ2-5; 7 bases are shared with TRBD1. Germline values: CDR1 MNHNS, CDR2 SASEGT. J gave up 4 bases and V 6 bases, and 5 bases lay outside the gene matches. This CDR3 contains 13 residues.

The genes are TRBV5-1 and TRBJ2-1; possible D gene TRBD1, 6 bases. V lost 2 bases to trimming and J lost 3 bases, with 12 bases between them. Germline-derived CDR1 and CDR2 are SGHRS and YFSETQ. The CDR3 extends over 15 amino acids. CDR3 region: CASSFGQGSYNEQFF. The CDR3 coding sequence is TGCGCCAGCAGCTTTGGGCAGGGGAGCTACAATGAGCAGTTCTTC.

This chain connects TRBV5-6 to TRBJ2-7; 8 bases fit TRBD1. Trimming took 4 bases from V and 5 from J; bases not matched to a gene: 8. The CDR3 consists of 14 residues. Germline V gene data show CDR1 as SGHDT and CDR2 as YYEEEE. Written as DNA, the CDR3 is TGTGCCAGCAGCGTCACAGGGGGAAGGGACGAGCAGTACTTC. Translating gives CASSVTGGRDEQYF.

The genes are TRBV25-1 and TRBJ2-2; 9 nucleotides align to TRBD1. The CDR3 runs to 17 residues. CDR1 is MGHDK, CDR2 SYGVNS, per germline. J was trimmed by 7 bases and V by 2 bases; bases with no gene match: 11. The CDR3 spells CASSEPQGQGKIGELFF. CDR3 sequence (DNA): TGTGCCAGCAGTGAACCTCAGGGACAGGGAAAGATCGGGGAGCTGTTTTTT.

CDR3 in DNA: TGTGCCAGCAGTTCCCTGGGTAGCGGGAGTACTTACGAGCAGTACTTC. This gives the protein CASSSLGSGSTYEQYF. This chain uses TRBV6-5 with TRBJ2-7; 9 bases match TRBD2. With V trimmed by 4 bases and J by 4 bases, 11 bases remained unmatched. The CDR3 contains 16 residues. Per the germline V gene, CDR1 is MNHEY and CDR2 is SVGAGI.

This clone was counted once. The chain has TRBV28 and TRBJ1-1, with 8 bases that match TRBD1. Trimming cost V 5 bases and J 11 bases; bases outside gene matches: 10. Germline V gives CDR1 MDHEN, CDR2 SYDVKM. The CDR3 spans 13 residues. DNA for the CDR3: TGTGCCAGCAGTCCGCTGACAGGGGTGGGGGCTTTCTTT. Translated, it gives CASSPLTGVGAFF.

The chain combines TRBV7-3 with TRBJ2-2; 7 bases fit TRBD2. Per germline, CDR1 SGHTA and CDR2 FQGTGA. V trimming: 3 bases; J trimming: 4 bases; junction bases outside the gene matches: 2. There are 14 residues in the CDR3. CDR3 nucleotides: TGTGCCAGCAGCTTGTGGGAGGGCACCGGGGAGCTGTTTTTT. This gives the protein CASSLWEGTGELFF.

The rearrangement joins TRBV29-1 to TRBJ2-7, with D tentatively TRBD2 (5 bases). Germline assignment: CDR1 SQVTM and CDR2 ANQGSEA. Trimming left V 4 bases short and J 2 bases short, with 9 bases between. This CDR3 spans 12 amino acids. The CDR3 is CSVAGKAYEQYF. For the CDR3, the DNA is TGCAGCGTTGCGGGGAAAGCCTACGAGCAGTACTTC.

The rearrangement joins TRBV6-5 to TRBJ2-7; D uncertain. Germline V gene data show CDR1 as MNHEY and CDR2 as SVGAGI. V lost 7 bases and J lost 2, with 12 bases in between. The CDR3 has 13 amino acids. The CDR3 DNA reads TGTGCCAGCACCCCCCGTGCCCCCTACGAGCAGTACTTC. This codes for CASTPRAPYEQYF.

This clone has just one count. The V call is TRBV5-4, the J call TRBJ2-7, with 8 bases that match TRBD2. CDR1 and CDR2 (germline): SGHNT, YYREEE (reference sequence). This CDR3 is 15 amino acids long. J was trimmed by 1 base and V by 5 bases; bases with no gene match: 8. The CDR3 region is CASRSQSGSSYEQYF. CDR3 DNA sequence: TGTGCCAGCAGGTCCCAAAGCGGGAGTTCCTACGAGCAGTACTTC.

The rearrangement uses TRBV2 and TRBJ2-2, with 8 bases identical to TRBD1. Per germline, CDR1 SNHLY and CDR2 FYNNEI. V gave up 8 bases and J gave up 4 bases; unmatched junction bases: 6. The CDR3 contains 14 residues. In nucleotides, the CDR3 is TGTGCCAGCGGAAGGACAGGGCGCACCGGGGAGCTGTTTTTT. Its translation is CASGRTGRTGELFF.

The chain joins TRBV28 to TRBJ1-5; D call uncertain. V shed 6 bases and J shed 9 bases, with 15 bases lying between them. This CDR3 has 13 residues. Per germline, CDR1 MDHEN and CDR2 SYDVKM. CDR3: CASSRSRYGPQHF. In DNA, the CDR3 is TGTGCCAGCAGCCGGAGCCGCTACGGGCCCCAGCATTTT.

V usage is TRBV4-1 and J usage is TRBJ2-7; D is ambiguous. Germline assignment: CDR1 MGHRA and CDR2 YSYEKL. This CDR3 contains 15 residues. The V end lost 1 base, the J end lost 2 bases, and 12 bases lay between the germline ends. The CDR3 reads CASSQAYQKTYEQYF. CDR3 nucleotide sequence: TGCGCCAGCAGCCAAGCGTATCAGAAAACCTACGAGCAGTACTTC.

CDR3 residues: CATADRGEEKLFF. In DNA, the CDR3 is TGTGCCACCGCGGACAGGGGAGAAGAAAAACTGTTTTTT. The V gene is TRBV6-6, the J gene TRBJ1-4; 9 nucleotides align to TRBD1. Germline V gene lookup returns CDR1 MNHNY and CDR2 SVGAGI (reference sequence). J was trimmed by 8 bases and V by 10 bases; bases with no gene match: 8. CDR3 length: 13 residues.

This rearrangement joins TRBV30 to TRBJ1-2; 10 positions match TRBD1. This CDR3 is 17 amino acids long. Germline CDR1 GTSNPN, CDR2 SVGIG (reference sequence). The J segment lost 0 bases and the V segment lost 4 bases, leaving 11 bases of the junction unmatched. CDR3 residues: CAWNRADRGQANYGYTF. DNA of the CDR3: TGTGCCTGGAACAGAGCCGACAGGGGGCAAGCTAACTATGGCTACACCTTC.

The chain couples TRBV23-1 to TRBJ2-7; 10 nucleotides match TRBD1. TRBV23-1 is treated as an ORF (open reading frame) with a function not yet certain. Trimming cost V 2 bases and J 6 bases; bases outside gene matches: 22. The CDR3 runs 20 residues. CDR3 region: CASSQVVLLWFGTGVGEQYF. In DNA, the CDR3 is TGCGCCAGCAGTCAAGTCGTTTTGTTATGGTTCGGGACAGGGGTGGGCGAGCAGTACTTC.

The rearrangement links TRBV5-4 to TRBJ2-3, with D hard to call. Germline lookup yields CDR1 SGHNT and CDR2 YYREEE (reference sequence). V gave up 2 bases and J gave up 0 bases, with 10 bases separating them. The CDR3 is 15 residues long. This chain's CDR3 is CASSFRAYSTDTQYF. CDR3 sequence (DNA): TGTGCCAGCAGCTTTAGGGCATATAGCACAGATACGCAGTATTTT.

This chain connects TRBV18 to TRBJ2-1; D is ambiguous. Per the germline V gene, CDR1 is KGHSH and CDR2 is LQKENI. The CDR3 is 16 residues long. The V gene lost 0 bases and the J gene lost 4 bases, with 13 bases spanning the gap. The CDR3 DNA is TGTGCCAGCTCACCACCGTCTGGTAACTCTTACAATGAGCAGTTCTTC. This codes for CASSPPSGNSYNEQFF.

This chain connects TRBV19 to TRBJ2-1; D perhaps matches TRBD2 (6 bases). The CDR3 extends over 13 amino acids. Trimming removed 9 bases from V and 10 bases from J, with 19 bases in between. Germline values: CDR1 LNHDA, CDR2 SQIVND (reference sequence). The CDR3 DNA follows: TGTGCCAGCAATAGGCTAGCGTCCGAGGAGCAGTTCTTC. It specifies CASNRLASEEQFF.

V is TRBV9 and J is TRBJ2-1; a weak D match, TRBD2 (6 bases). The germline V gene encodes CDR1 SGDLS and CDR2 YYNGEE. Trimming pared 4 bases from V and 6 bases from J, leaving 20 bases between. CDR3 length: 16 residues. The DNA of the CDR3 is TGTGCCAGCAGCAAAAAGTGGGGGGTTGGTTCCAATGAGCAGTTCTTC. It is translated as CASSKKWGVGSNEQFF. Looking up the rest from reference TRBV9 and TRBJ2-1 gives the full variable domain: DSGVTQTPKHLITATGQRVTLRCSPRSGDLSVYWYQQSLDQGLQFLIQYYNGEERAKGNILERFSAQQFPDLHSELNLSSLELGDSALYFCASSKKWGVGSNEQFFGPGTRLTVL.

This sequence joins TRBV28 and TRBJ2-5; perhaps TRBD1 as D (6 bases). The ends were cut back, 5 bases at V and 0 bases at J, with 19 bases in the middle. CDR3 length: 17 amino acids. Looked up from germline, CDR1 is MDHEN and CDR2 is SYDVKM. The chain's CDR3 is CASSPAVGQKHQETQYF. The CDR3, as DNA: TGTGCCAGCAGTCCTGCCGTCGGACAGAAGCACCAAGAGACCCAGTACTTC.

The J gene is TRBJ2-3, the V gene TRBV28; D perhaps matches TRBD1 (6 bases). This CDR3 spans 16 amino acids. Germline V gene sequence: CDR1 MDHEN, CDR2 SYDVKM. Trimming stripped 3 bases from V and 6 bases from J, with 19 bases between. In nucleotides, the CDR3 is TGTGCCAGCAGTTTTGCTGGGACGCAGGGGTGGGATACGCAGTATTTT. Amino acids: CASSFAGTQGWDTQYF. The full variable domain, completed using reference TRBV28 and TRBJ2-3, is DVKVTQSSRYLVKRTGEKVFLECVQDMDHENMFWYRQDPGLGLRLIYFSYDVKMKEKGDIPEGYSVSREKKERFSLILESASTNQTSMYLCASSFAGTQGWDTQYFGPGTRLTVL.

The chain carries TRBV5-8 and TRBJ2-3, with 8 bases fitting TRBD2. This CDR3 is built from 15 residues. V was clipped by 6 bases and J by 0 bases; unmatched bases: 6. In germline, CDR1 is SGHTS, CDR2 YDEGEE. The CDR3, as DNA: TGTGCCAGCACCTCGGGACTAGTGAGCACAGATACGCAGTATTTT. Its protein product is CASTSGLVSTDTQYF.

The genes are TRBV6-1 and TRBJ1-1; no clear D gene. This CDR3 is built from 12 residues. Germline V gene data show CDR1 as MNHNS and CDR2 as SASEGT. The ends were cut back, 4 bases at V and 4 bases at J, with 7 bases in the middle. The CDR3, as DNA: TGTGCCAGCAGTGGTACACTCACTGAAGCTTTCTTT. It encodes CASSGTLTEAFF.

The rearrangement joins TRBV5-1 to TRBJ2-3, with D possibly TRBD2 on 6 matching bases. CDR1 is SGHRS, CDR2 YFSETQ, per germline. V was cut by 3 bases and J by 4 bases, with 15 bases left in between. The CDR3 consists of 15 residues. This chain's CDR3 is CASSSRPGDADTQYF. CDR3 coding DNA: TGCGCCAGCAGCTCCCGGCCGGGAGACGCAGATACGCAGTATTTT.

The table lists this clone with a count of one. V gene TRBV29-1 combines with J gene TRBJ2-1; D ambiguous. This CDR3 has 15 residues. Germline CDR1 SQVTM, CDR2 ANQGSEA. V was pared by 4 bases and J by 0 bases, with 13 bases between. The CDR3 protein is CSVVSGRSSYNEQFF. CDR3 in DNA: TGCAGCGTTGTATCGGGCCGAAGCTCCTACAATGAGCAGTTCTTC.

This clone occurred once. V and J are TRBV28 and TRBJ1-2; D is unclear. There are 13 residues in the CDR3. Trimming removed 4 bases from V and 7 bases from J, with 13 bases in between. In germline, CDR1 is MDHEN, CDR2 SYDVKM. In DNA form, the CDR3 reads TGTGCCAGCAGTTCCCTAGGATCGGGTGGCTACACCTTC. Translation gives CASSSLGSGGYTF.